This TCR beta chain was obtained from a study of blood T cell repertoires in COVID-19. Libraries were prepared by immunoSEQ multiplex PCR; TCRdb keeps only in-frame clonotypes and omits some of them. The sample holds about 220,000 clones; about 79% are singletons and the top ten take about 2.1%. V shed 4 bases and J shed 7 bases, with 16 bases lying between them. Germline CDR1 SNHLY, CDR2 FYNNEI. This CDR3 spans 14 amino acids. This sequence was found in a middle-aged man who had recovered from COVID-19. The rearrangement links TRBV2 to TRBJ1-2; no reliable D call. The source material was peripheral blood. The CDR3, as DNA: TGTGCCAGCAGTGTCCAAACCACTATGGGTGGCTACACCTTC. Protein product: CASSVQTTMGGYTF.